What follows is one T cell receptor (beta chain) and its context. There are 14 residues in the CDR3. V lost 4 bases and J 7 bases, leaving 14 bases between the germline ends. Germline values: CDR1 LGHDT, CDR2 YNNKEL (reference sequence). These data belong to a study of blood T cell repertoires in COVID-19. Study in general: Sample material is recorded as cDNA or gDNA derived from T cells, B-cell-depleted T cells, or PBMCs.

Generated by immunoSEQ multiplex PCR, the TCRdb table keeps only in-frame clones and is missing some. The table has about 310,000 clones, about nine tenths seen once. Specimen: peripheral blood. The chain employs TRBV3-1 (or the pseudogene TRBV3-2) and TRBJ2-1; D may be TRBD2 (6 bases). The TCR sequence derives from a middle-aged man with active or convalescent COVID-19. The CDR3 nucleotides read TGTGCCAGCAGCCCATTGGAGGGCCCGAATGAGCAGTTCTTC. It encodes CASSPLEGPNEQFF.